Reported below is one TCR beta chain. The data derive from a study of cytomegalovirus exposure and HLA in healthy donors. Trimming removed 1 base from V and 0 bases from J, with 6 bases in between. This CDR3 is 14 amino acids long. Germline lookup yields CDR1 SGHRS and CDR2 YFSETQ. The PCR contained 60 Vbeta and 13 Jbeta primers. Assay: immunoSEQ multiplex PCR; the TCRdb copy retains only in-frame clones and omits some. The table includes 200,000 or so clones, 65% to 85% detected once. The source material was PBMCs. The rearrangement uses TRBV5-1 and TRBJ2-3; D is unresolved. The receptor was isolated from a boy aged 2 to 10 in good health and CMV-seronegative. In DNA, the CDR3 is TGCGCCAGCAGCTTGCCTACTAGCACAGATACGCAGTATTTT. This encodes CASSLPTSTDTQYF. Variable domain in full (rest from reference TRBV5-1 and TRBJ2-3): KAGVTQTPRYLIKTRGQQVTLSCSPISGHRSVSWYQQTPGQGLQFLFEYFSETQRNKGNFPGRFSGRQFSNSRSEMNVSTLELGDSALYLCASSLPTSTDTQYFGPGTRLTVL.